This T cell receptor (beta chain) was recorded in a study of identical twins. The CDR3 is 13 residues long. Germline V gene data show CDR1 as DFQATT and CDR2 as SNEGSKA (reference sequence). Trimming cost V 3 bases and J 2 bases, with 11 bases left between them. Each CDR3 protein gets one entry after TCRdb re-called the 5' RACE reads with MiXCR. Here the sample spans under 800,000 distinct CDR3 sequences, about 20% being singletons. These same records also appear under a second study, on T cells expressing NK-cell markers. That investigation notes: Repertoires of TCR beta were obtained from T cells sorted as CD3+CD56+NKG2C+, CD3+CD56+NKG2C- and CD3+CD56-NKG2C+. Dominant NKG2C+ clonotypes made up about 1.0-7.0% of CD8+ T cells in more than 5 donors.

The TCR originated in a woman between 18 and 30 years old in good health. The rearrangement links TRBV20-1 to TRBJ2-7, with D hard to call. Specimen: PBMCs. The CDR3 protein is CSARAPRPYEQYF. CDR3 coding DNA: TGCAGTGCTAGGGCCCCCAGGCCCTACGAGCAGTACTTC.